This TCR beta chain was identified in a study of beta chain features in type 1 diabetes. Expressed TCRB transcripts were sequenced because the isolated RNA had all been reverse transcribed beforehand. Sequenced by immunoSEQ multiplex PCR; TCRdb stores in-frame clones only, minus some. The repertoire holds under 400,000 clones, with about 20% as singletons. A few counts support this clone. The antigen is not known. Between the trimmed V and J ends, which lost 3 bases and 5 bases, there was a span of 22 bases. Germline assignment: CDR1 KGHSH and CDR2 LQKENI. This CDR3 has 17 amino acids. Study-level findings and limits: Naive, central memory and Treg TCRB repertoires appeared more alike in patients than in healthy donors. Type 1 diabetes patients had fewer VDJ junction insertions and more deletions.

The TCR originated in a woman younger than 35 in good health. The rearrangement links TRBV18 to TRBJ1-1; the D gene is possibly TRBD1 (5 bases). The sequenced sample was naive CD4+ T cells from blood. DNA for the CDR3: TGTGCCAGCTCACCCCTCAACTTTCGCGGAAGGGGAACTGAAGCTTTCTTT. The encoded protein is CASSPLNFRGRGTEAFF.